The rows below give T cell receptor beta chains drawn from one sample of a study of T cell responses to AZD1222 COVID-19 vaccine. Produced via immunoSEQ multiplex PCR; TCRdb's table is partial and in-frame only. This sample has roughly 140,000 clones, with around 91% found just once. The sample here was peripheral blood, taken on day 0 of AZD1222 vaccination. Source of these receptors: an adult in good health. Both conserved end residues are part of each CDR3. A D gene is named only where the DNA matches it firmly. A row's size may be missing; if present it is once, few, many or a size class.

d_gene,j_gene,abundance,v_gene,CDR3aa,CDR3nt
TRBD1,TRBJ1-6,-,TRBV7-9,CASIGQGLGSPLHF,TGTGCCAGCATCGGACAGGGATTAGGTTCACCCCTCCACTTT
-,TRBJ2-5,few,TRBV9,CASSVQGTIEETQYF,TGTGCCAGCAGCGTACAGGGGACAATAGAAGAGACCCAGTACTTC
-,TRBJ1-3,once,TRBV19,CASSIQGRPSGNTIYF,TGTGCCAGTAGTATCCAGGGAAGGCCCTCTGGAAACACCATATATTTT
TRBD2,TRBJ2-5,-,TRBV9,CASSVGTSGRQETQYF,TGTGCCAGCAGCGTAGGGACTAGCGGGAGGCAAGAGACCCAGTACTTC
-,TRBJ2-1,-,TRBV5-4,CASSLDLALASYNEQFF,TGTGCCAGCAGCTTAGATTTGGCACTAGCCTCCTACAATGAGCAGTTCTTC
TRBD2,TRBJ2-7,-,TRBV28,CASSFRRGDPGLAYEQYF,TGTGCCAGCAGTTTCAGAAGAGGGGACCCGGGACTAGCTTACGAGCAGTACTTC
-,TRBJ2-2,-,TRBV18,CASSPTTNTGELFF,TGTGCCAGCTCACCGACTACAAACACCGGGGAGCTGTTTTTT
TRBD1,TRBJ2-3,-,TRBV10-3,CAIRLPSLQGLDTQYF,TGTGCCATCAGGCTCCCAAGTTTACAGGGGTTGGATACGCAGTATTTT
TRBD2,TRBJ2-7,-,TRBV2,CASSGGGPGRISYEQYF,TGTGCCAGCAGTGGGGGGGGTCCGGGACGGATCTCCTACGAGCAGTACTTC
TRBD1,TRBJ2-7,-,TRBV29-1,CSVGKGQLYEQYF,TGCAGCGTTGGGAAGGGACAGCTCTACGAGCAGTACTTC
TRBD2,TRBJ2-1,-,TRBV13,CASSLGGSGGLEQFF,TGTGCCAGCAGCTTAGGCGGTAGCGGGGGCCTTGAGCAGTTCTTC
-,TRBJ1-2,-,TRBV19,CASTPGWNYGYTF,TGTGCCAGTACCCCAGGGTGGAACTATGGCTACACCTTC
-,TRBJ1-3,-,TRBV6-6,CASSYSSPDTIYF,TGTGCCAGCAGTTACTCGAGTCCGGACACCATATATTTT
-,TRBJ2-7,-,TRBV7-2,CASSFEMSYEQYF,TGTGCCAGCAGCTTTGAAATGTCCTACGAGCAGTACTTC
-,TRBJ1-1,-,TRBV6-6,CASGRSTNTEAFF,TGTGCCAGCGGACGGTCGACGAACACTGAAGCTTTCTTT
TRBD1,TRBJ2-5,-,TRBV19,CASTGQGTGTQYF,TGTGCCAGTACCGGACAGGGCACCGGGACCCAGTACTTC
-,TRBJ2-3,-,TRBV12-3/TRBV12-4,CASSISRDTQYF,TGTGCCAGCAGTATCTCTAGAGATACGCAGTATTTT
-,TRBJ2-5,-,TRBV19,CASSYTRETQYF,TGTGCCAGTAGCTACACACGGGAGACCCAGTACTTC
-,TRBJ1-4,-,TRBV9,CASSVAGDWSEGKLFF,TGTGCCAGCAGCGTAGCTGGGGATTGGTCTGAAGGAAAACTGTTTTTT
-,TRBJ1-2,-,TRBV29-1,CSVVPRAGENYGYTF,TGCAGCGTCGTCCCAAGGGCAGGGGAGAACTATGGCTACACCTTC
-,TRBJ1-1,-,TRBV23-1,CASSLGGPGEAFF,TGCGCCAGCAGTCTTGGGGGACCCGGGGAAGCTTTCTTT
TRBD2,TRBJ2-2,-,TRBV4-1,CASSQPGLAMRGELFF,TGCGCCAGCAGCCAACCCGGACTAGCGATGAGAGGGGAGCTGTTTTTT
-,TRBJ2-7,-,TRBV15,CATSRDQTTPYEQYF,TGTGCCACCAGCAGAGACCAGACTACCCCCTACGAGCAGTACTTC
-,TRBJ2-5,-,TRBV7-3,CASSRSTDSRETQYF,TGTGCCAGCAGCCGGTCGACGGACTCAAGAGAGACCCAGTACTTC
TRBD1,TRBJ2-2,-,TRBV25-1,CASRQGYTGELFF,TGTGCCAGCAGACAGGGGTACACCGGGGAGCTGTTTTTT
-,TRBJ1-4,-,TRBV12-3/TRBV12-4,CASRTAGEELFF,TGTGCCAGCAGGACTGCAGGGGAGGAACTGTTTTTT
-,TRBJ1-2,-,TRBV27,CASSSLGGAGYTF,TGTGCCAGCAGTTCCCTCGGGGGCGCGGGCTACACCTTC
-,TRBJ2-5,-,TRBV14,CASSQLGGGPSETQYF,TGTGCCAGCAGCCAACTTGGGGGGGGCCCCAGTGAGACCCAGTACTTC
TRBD2,TRBJ2-1,-,TRBV6-5,CASSPAGGVYNEQFF,TGTGCCAGCAGCCCCGCGGGGGGGGTCTACAATGAGCAGTTCTTC
-,TRBJ2-1,once,TRBV5-8,CASSPLLRVLRYNEQFF,TGTGCCAGCAGCCCCCTTCTAAGGGTCCTGAGGTACAATGAGCAGTTCTTC
-,TRBJ1-1,-,TRBV6-2/TRBV6-3,CASSGRIRQAGRYEAFF,TGTGCCAGCAGTGGCCGAATAAGACAGGCCGGGCGATATGAAGCTTTCTTT
TRBD1,TRBJ1-4,few,TRBV2,CASGRTGLNEKLFF,TGTGCCAGCGGACGGACAGGGCTTAATGAAAAACTGTTTTTT
-,TRBJ2-6,-,TRBV19,CASSSDRGPGANVLTF,TGTGCCAGTAGCTCGGACCGGGGGCCTGGGGCCAACGTCCTGACTTTC
TRBD1,TRBJ1-3,-,TRBV5-1,CASSPGTGGASGNTIYF,TGCGCCAGCAGCCCCGGGACAGGGGGCGCATCTGGAAACACCATATATTTT
-,TRBJ2-3,-,TRBV7-6,CASSAGTDTQYF,TGTGCCAGCAGCGCCGGAACAGATACGCAGTATTTT
-,TRBJ1-6,once,TRBV23-1,CASSHPGRKNSPLHF,TGCGCCAGCAGTCACCCAGGACGCAAAAATTCACCCCTCCACTTT
-,TRBJ2-3,-,TRBV6-2/TRBV6-3,CASSHLPGSTDTQYF,TGTGCCAGCAGCCACCTACCGGGGTCCACAGATACGCAGTATTTT
-,TRBJ1-1,-,TRBV11-2,CASSRQRIRDTEAFF,TGTGCCAGCAGCCGTCAGAGAATCCGGGACACTGAAGCTTTCTTT
TRBD2,TRBJ2-3,once,TRBV5-8,CASSFRSGGTDTQYF,TGTGCCAGCAGCTTCCGTAGCGGGGGCACAGATACGCAGTATTTT
TRBD2,TRBJ2-7,-,TRBV27,CASRPGLALVEQYF,TGTGCCAGCAGGCCGGGACTAGCGTTAGTCGAGCAGTACTTC
TRBD2,TRBJ2-1,-,TRBV7-2,CASSLEPTSGTYNEQFF,TGTGCCAGCAGCTTAGAGCCGACTAGCGGAACCTACAATGAGCAGTTCTTC
TRBD2,TRBJ2-1,once,TRBV9,CASSASGGARSEQFF,TGTGCCAGCAGCGCTAGCGGGGGGGCCCGGAGTGAGCAGTTCTTC
-,TRBJ1-3,-,TRBV18,CASSPVASSGNTIYF,TGTGCCAGCTCACCAGTTGCCTCCTCTGGAAACACCATATATTTT
-,TRBJ2-6,-,TRBV28,CASSLGGAPSGANVLTF,TGTGCCAGCAGTCTAGGGGGGGCACCCTCTGGGGCCAACGTCCTGACTTTC
TRBD2,TRBJ2-7,once,TRBV11-2,CASSQAGSGAPQQYF,TGTGCCAGCAGCCAGGCCGGGAGCGGGGCCCCCCAGCAGTACTTC
TRBD1,TRBJ1-1,-,TRBV3-1/TRBV3-2,CASSGQGRTEAFF,TGTGCCAGCAGCGGACAGGGCCGCACTGAAGCTTTCTTT
-,TRBJ2-2,-,TRBV18,CASSRTANTGELFF,TGTGCCAGCTCACGGACAGCTAACACCGGGGAGCTGTTTTTT
-,TRBJ1-1,-,TRBV19,CASSSRRGRGIEAFF,TGTGCCAGTAGCTCACGCCGAGGACGGGGGATTGAAGCTTTCTTT
-,TRBJ1-5,-,TRBV25-1,CASTMGSQPQHF,TGTGCCAGCACCATGGGAAGTCAGCCCCAGCATTTT
-,TRBJ2-5,-,TRBV18,CASSPGGKGQETQYF,TGTGCCAGCTCCCCGGGCGGCAAGGGTCAAGAGACCCAGTACTTC
-,TRBJ2-5,-,TRBV9,CASSVGGTGQETQYF,TGTGCCAGCAGCGTAGGAGGTACCGGCCAAGAGACCCAGTACTTC
TRBD1,TRBJ2-7,-,TRBV11-3,CASSPGQSYEQYF,TGTGCCAGCAGCCCGGGACAGTCCTACGAGCAGTACTTC
-,TRBJ1-3,-,TRBV9,CASSSRGHSGNTIYF,TGTGCCAGCAGCTCGCGGGGCCATTCTGGAAACACCATATATTTT
-,TRBJ1-2,-,TRBV2,CASSVSGNPHGYTF,TGTGCCAGCAGTGTTTCAGGGAACCCCCATGGCTACACCTTC
TRBD2,TRBJ2-1,-,TRBV7-3,CASSFQRGLYNEQFF,TGTGCCAGCAGCTTCCAGCGGGGGCTTTACAATGAGCAGTTCTTC
TRBD1,TRBJ1-2,-,TRBV27,CASSPQLLGQVVSGYTF,TGTGCCAGCAGTCCCCAACTCCTGGGACAGGTTGTGAGTGGCTACACCTTC
-,TRBJ2-7,once,TRBV6-2/TRBV6-3,CASSYSDLTQYF,TGTGCCAGCAGTTACTCGGACCTCACTCAGTACTTC
TRBD2,TRBJ2-3,-,TRBV5-1,CASSQGSGSGTDTQYF,TGCGCCAGCAGCCAGGGTAGCGGGAGCGGCACAGATACGCAGTATTTT
-,TRBJ1-1,-,TRBV5-1,CASSLRRQVPGEAFF,TGCGCCAGCAGCCTAAGGCGACAGGTCCCGGGGGAAGCTTTCTTT